Listed below are T cell receptor beta chains from one sample, sequenced in a study of OX40 agonist ivuxolimab in advanced cancers. Sequencing was performed with immunoSEQ multiplex PCR; in TCRdb, only in-frame clones are kept and a portion is missing. The table lists roughly 75,000 clones, around nine tenths of them singletons. Here the sequenced sample was CD4+ or CD8+ T cells sorted from blood, taken in a trial of the OX40 agonist ivuxolimab. Receptors were obtained from an adult with an advanced solid tumor such as melanoma, head and neck, liver or kidney cancer. CDR3s include the opening cysteine and the closing phenylalanine or tryptophan. Each record gives: clone size, D gene, J gene, V gene, CDR3 DNA, CDR3 protein. A D gene is named only where the DNA matches it firmly. Size is omitted from some rows. Given values are once, few, many or a class for expanded clones.

clone size: few; D gene: TRBD1; J gene: TRBJ2-3; V gene: TRBV5-1; CDR3 DNA: TGCGCCAGCAGCTTGATTTCCGGGACAGGGAGCACAGATACGCAGTATTTT; CDR3 protein: CASSLISGTGSTDTQYF
clone size: .; D gene: .; J gene: TRBJ2-2; V gene: TRBV2; CDR3 DNA: TGTGCCAGCAGTGACTTTAGCGGCACCGGGGAGCTGTTTTTT; CDR3 protein: CASSDFSGTGELFF
clone size: .; D gene: TRBD2; J gene: TRBJ2-3; V gene: TRBV6-1; CDR3 DNA: TGTGCCAGCAGGGCACCGGGACTAGCGGGGGTGCAGTATTTT; CDR3 protein: CASRAPGLAGVQYF
clone size: .; D gene: .; J gene: TRBJ2-1; V gene: TRBV15; CDR3 DNA: TGTGCCACCAGCAGAGGATGGCGAGGTCCGGTACCCGATGAGCAGTTCTTC; CDR3 protein: CATSRGWRGPVPDEQFF
clone size: .; D gene: .; J gene: TRBJ1-1; V gene: TRBV5-5; CDR3 DNA: TGTGCCAGCAGTCGTGTGGGGGGGAACATGAACACTGAAGCTTTCTTT; CDR3 protein: CASSRVGGNMNTEAFF
clone size: .; D gene: TRBD1; J gene: TRBJ1-1; V gene: TRBV6-6; CDR3 DNA: TGTGCCAGCAGTAGTTCGACAGGGATGAACACTGAAGCTTTCTTT; CDR3 protein: CASSSSTGMNTEAFF
clone size: .; D gene: TRBD2; J gene: TRBJ2-1; V gene: TRBV5-1; CDR3 DNA: TGCGCCACCCGCGGGACTAGCGGGAACTCCTACAATGAGCAGTTCTTC; CDR3 protein: CATRGTSGNSYNEQFF
clone size: .; D gene: .; J gene: TRBJ2-3; V gene: TRBV12-5; CDR3 DNA: TGTGCTAGTGGTTTGGACGGGCAGGGACTTAGCACAGATACGCAGTATTTT; CDR3 protein: CASGLDGQGLSTDTQYF
clone size: .; D gene: .; J gene: TRBJ1-2; V gene: TRBV18; CDR3 DNA: TGTGCCAGCTCACCCTCCCCAGTTGGCTATGGCTACACCTTC; CDR3 protein: CASSPSPVGYGYTF
clone size: .; D gene: TRBD1; J gene: TRBJ1-1; V gene: TRBV11-2; CDR3 DNA: TGTGCCAGCAGCCCAGGGGGACGTGAAGCTTTCTTT; CDR3 protein: CASSPGGREAFF
clone size: few; D gene: .; J gene: TRBJ2-2; V gene: TRBV7-2; CDR3 DNA: TGTGCCAGCAGCTTAGGACGACCCGGGGAGCTGTTTTTT; CDR3 protein: CASSLGRPGELFF
clone size: .; D gene: .; J gene: TRBJ1-2; V gene: TRBV5-3; CDR3 DNA: TGTGCCAGAAGCTTGTCGATTTCCTATGGCTACACCTTC; CDR3 protein: CARSLSISYGYTF
clone size: .; D gene: .; J gene: TRBJ1-4; V gene: TRBV4-1; CDR3 DNA: TGCGCCAGCAGCCAGAGCACTATGTCGGAAGAGGGACTCCTGTTTTTT; CDR3 protein: CASSQSTMSEEGLLFF
clone size: .; D gene: .; J gene: TRBJ1-1; V gene: TRBV19; CDR3 DNA: TGTGCCAGTAGTGGAGATTGGGGGACTGAAGCTTTCTTT; CDR3 protein: CASSGDWGTEAFF
clone size: .; D gene: .; J gene: TRBJ2-5; V gene: TRBV7-2; CDR3 DNA: TGTGCCAGCAGCTTAGATGGTAGAGGGGAGACCCAGTACTTC; CDR3 protein: CASSLDGRGETQYF
clone size: .; D gene: .; J gene: TRBJ2-2; V gene: TRBV5-4; CDR3 DNA: TGTGCCAGCAGCTTGAAGATCGGGGGGCCCGGGGAGCTGTTTTTT; CDR3 protein: CASSLKIGGPGELFF
clone size: few; D gene: .; J gene: TRBJ1-3; V gene: TRBV7-3; CDR3 DNA: TGTGCCAGCCAGGGGTCACCTGGAAACACCATATATTTT; CDR3 protein: CASQGSPGNTIYF
clone size: few; D gene: .; J gene: TRBJ1-1; V gene: TRBV5-6; CDR3 DNA: TGTGCCAGCAGCTTGGTGGGGCCAGCGATGAACACTGAAGCTTTCTTT; CDR3 protein: CASSLVGPAMNTEAFF
clone size: .; D gene: TRBD2; J gene: TRBJ2-3; V gene: TRBV29-1; CDR3 DNA: TGCAGCGTTGAAGATTACACTAGCGGTACAGATACGCAGTATTTT; CDR3 protein: CSVEDYTSGTDTQYF
clone size: .; D gene: TRBD2; J gene: TRBJ2-5; V gene: TRBV7-9; CDR3 DNA: TGTGCCAGCAGGCCACTAGCGGGATTTGATGAGCAGTACTTC; CDR3 protein: CASRPLAGFDEQYF
clone size: .; D gene: .; J gene: TRBJ2-3; V gene: TRBV30; CDR3 DNA: TGTGCCTGGAGTGTACAGCGGGCCACGCTAGATACGCAGTATTTT; CDR3 protein: CAWSVQRATLDTQYF
clone size: .; D gene: .; J gene: TRBJ2-3; V gene: TRBV5-1; CDR3 DNA: TGCGCCAGCAGTTCCGACAGAGGTACGCAGTATTTT; CDR3 protein: CASSSDRGTQYF
clone size: once; D gene: TRBD2; J gene: TRBJ2-2; V gene: TRBV2; CDR3 DNA: TGTGCCAGCAGTGGACTAGCGCCTAACACCGGGGAGCTGTTTTTT; CDR3 protein: CASSGLAPNTGELFF
clone size: .; D gene: .; J gene: TRBJ1-2; V gene: TRBV7-8; CDR3 DNA: TGTGCCAGCAGCACCCGGGGGTTCGGAGGCTACACCTTC; CDR3 protein: CASSTRGFGGYTF
clone size: .; D gene: TRBD2; J gene: TRBJ2-5; V gene: TRBV14; CDR3 DNA: TGTGCCAGCAGTCGTAGACTAGCGGGAGAAGAGACCCAGTACTTC; CDR3 protein: CASSRRLAGEETQYF
clone size: .; D gene: TRBD1; J gene: TRBJ1-1; V gene: TRBV28; CDR3 DNA: TGTGCCAGCAGGTCCTTTAGTGGACAGGCCCGGCAAGCTTTCTTT; CDR3 protein: CASRSFSGQARQAFF
clone size: .; D gene: TRBD1; J gene: TRBJ2-3; V gene: TRBV29-1; CDR3 DNA: TGCAGCGTGACAGGGCCAGATACGCAGTATTTT; CDR3 protein: CSVTGPDTQYF
clone size: .; D gene: TRBD2; J gene: TRBJ2-7; V gene: TRBV7-9; CDR3 DNA: TGTGCCAGCAGCTTACCCGGGGGGGGCTACGAGCAGTACTTC; CDR3 protein: CASSLPGGGYEQYF
clone size: .; D gene: .; J gene: TRBJ1-1; V gene: TRBV14; CDR3 DNA: TGTGCCAGCAGCCGGGTCAGGAACACTGAAGCTTTCTTT; CDR3 protein: CASSRVRNTEAFF
clone size: .; D gene: .; J gene: TRBJ1-3; V gene: TRBV5-1; CDR3 DNA: TGCGCCAGCAGCTTGGTCTCAGGGGCAGGAAACACCATATATTTT; CDR3 protein: CASSLVSGAGNTIYF
clone size: .; D gene: TRBD2; J gene: TRBJ2-1; V gene: TRBV7-3; CDR3 DNA: TGTGCCAGCAGCCAATCCGGGACTAGCGGGGAGGTGGAGCAGTTCTTC; CDR3 protein: CASSQSGTSGEVEQFF
clone size: .; D gene: .; J gene: TRBJ2-1; V gene: TRBV5-5; CDR3 DNA: TGTGCCAGCAGCTTGTCACAGGAGCTCAATGAGCAGTTCTTC; CDR3 protein: CASSLSQELNEQFF
clone size: once; D gene: .; J gene: TRBJ1-2; V gene: TRBV5-5; CDR3 DNA: TGTGCCAGCAGCTCGTCTGCCCATGGCTACACCTTC; CDR3 protein: CASSSSAHGYTF
clone size: .; D gene: .; J gene: TRBJ1-2; V gene: TRBV19; CDR3 DNA: TGTGCCAGTAGTATGCGGCAGGCGGGTGGCTACACCTTC; CDR3 protein: CASSMRQAGGYTF
clone size: .; D gene: TRBD2; J gene: TRBJ2-7; V gene: TRBV4-2; CDR3 DNA: TGTGCCAGCAGCCACTGGGGACTAGCGGGAGGCGAGCAGTACTTC; CDR3 protein: CASSHWGLAGGEQYF
clone size: .; D gene: .; J gene: TRBJ2-3; V gene: TRBV6-1; CDR3 DNA: TGTGCCAGCAGTGAAATTTTCGTTAGGCCAGATACGCAGTATTTT; CDR3 protein: CASSEIFVRPDTQYF
clone size: .; D gene: .; J gene: TRBJ2-2; V gene: TRBV5-1; CDR3 DNA: TGCGCCAGCAGCTTGTCCGCCGGGGAGCTGTTTTTT; CDR3 protein: CASSLSAGELFF
clone size: .; D gene: .; J gene: TRBJ2-7; V gene: TRBV6-1; CDR3 DNA: TGTGCCACATACCGGGACTCAACCTACGAGCAGTACTTC; CDR3 protein: CATYRDSTYEQYF
clone size: few; D gene: TRBD1; J gene: TRBJ1-6; V gene: TRBV2; CDR3 DNA: TGTGCCAGCAGGGACAGGGTCTATAATTCACCCCTCCACTTT; CDR3 protein: CASRDRVYNSPLHF
clone size: .; D gene: .; J gene: TRBJ1-5; V gene: TRBV6-1; CDR3 DNA: TGTGCCAGCAGTGAATTGGTCAGGGGAGGTAATCAGCCCCAGCATTTT; CDR3 protein: CASSELVRGGNQPQHF
clone size: .; D gene: .; J gene: TRBJ2-1; V gene: TRBV5-4; CDR3 DNA: TGTGCCAGCAGCTTTCCGGCGGCGGGTTCCTACAATGAGCAGTTCTTC; CDR3 protein: CASSFPAAGSYNEQFF
clone size: .; D gene: .; J gene: TRBJ1-1; V gene: TRBV7-2; CDR3 DNA: TGTGCCAGCAGCTTTGGGATAAACACTGAAGCTTTCTTT; CDR3 protein: CASSFGINTEAFF
clone size: .; D gene: .; J gene: TRBJ2-3; V gene: TRBV6-4; CDR3 DNA: TGTGCCAGCAGTGACTCGTGTTTGGGGGTCGCGCAAGATACGCAGTATTTT; CDR3 protein: CASSDSCLGVAQDTQYF
clone size: .; D gene: TRBD2; J gene: TRBJ2-3; V gene: TRBV7-2; CDR3 DNA: TGTGCCAGCAGCTTTAGCGGGGGGGCCAACACAGATACGCAGTATTTT; CDR3 protein: CASSFSGGANTDTQYF
clone size: .; D gene: .; J gene: TRBJ1-1; V gene: TRBV5-1; CDR3 DNA: TGCGCCAGCAGGGGATATCGGGACACTGAAGCTTTCTTT; CDR3 protein: CASRGYRDTEAFF
clone size: .; D gene: .; J gene: TRBJ1-1; V gene: TRBV29-1; CDR3 DNA: TGCAGCTCTTGGAAGGGGGGGGCTGAAGCTTTCTTT; CDR3 protein: CSSWKGGAEAFF
clone size: .; D gene: TRBD1; J gene: TRBJ2-7; V gene: TRBV19; CDR3 DNA: TGTGCCAGTAGTATATTGGTGCGGGGACAGGGCTCCCTCGAGCAGTACTTC; CDR3 protein: CASSILVRGQGSLEQYF
clone size: .; D gene: .; J gene: TRBJ2-7; V gene: TRBV19; CDR3 DNA: TGTGCCAGTAGTATCGATGTCGCGGGCAGCTCCTACGAGCAGTACTTC; CDR3 protein: CASSIDVAGSSYEQYF
clone size: .; D gene: .; J gene: TRBJ1-3; V gene: TRBV4-1; CDR3 DNA: TGCGCCAGCAGCCAAGGTCGCAGCCTCTCTGGAAACACCATATATTTT; CDR3 protein: CASSQGRSLSGNTIYF
clone size: few; D gene: .; J gene: TRBJ2-5; V gene: TRBV30; CDR3 DNA: TGTGCCTGGAGTGGTACGACCGGTGGGGAGACCCAGTACTTC; CDR3 protein: CAWSGTTGGETQYF
clone size: .; D gene: TRBD1; J gene: TRBJ1-2; V gene: TRBV5-1; CDR3 DNA: TGCGCCAGCAGCTTGGAGGGACAGGGGGCCGATGGCTACACCTTC; CDR3 protein: CASSLEGQGADGYTF
clone size: .; D gene: .; J gene: TRBJ2-2; V gene: TRBV5-5; CDR3 DNA: TGTGCCAGCAGCCCGTGGGACACCGGGGAGCTGTTTTTT; CDR3 protein: CASSPWDTGELFF
clone size: .; D gene: .; J gene: TRBJ2-3; V gene: TRBV7-9; CDR3 DNA: TGTGCCAGCAGGCCTAATACTCGTACTCGGGGAGATACGCAGTATTTT; CDR3 protein: CASRPNTRTRGDTQYF
clone size: .; D gene: .; J gene: TRBJ2-5; V gene: TRBV5-1; CDR3 DNA: TGCGCCAGCAGCTTGGGACTTCGTGAGACCCAGTACTTC; CDR3 protein: CASSLGLRETQYF
clone size: once; D gene: TRBD1; J gene: TRBJ1-1; V gene: TRBV7-9; CDR3 DNA: TGTGCCAGCAGCTTAGGGACAGGGGACACTGAAGCTTTCTTT; CDR3 protein: CASSLGTGDTEAFF
clone size: .; D gene: TRBD2; J gene: TRBJ2-5; V gene: TRBV7-3; CDR3 DNA: TGTGCCAGCAGCGGGACTAGCCGGGAGGCCCAGTACTTC; CDR3 protein: CASSGTSREAQYF
clone size: .; D gene: .; J gene: TRBJ2-1; V gene: TRBV27; CDR3 DNA: TGTGCCAGCAGATCGGGTCACAATGAGCAGTTCTTC; CDR3 protein: CASRSGHNEQFF